Presented here are 11 T cell receptor beta chains from one specimen sequenced in a study of blood T cells in healthy people across ages. It was with a sample-barcoded 5' primer and a J-beta primer mix that a second PCR of roughly 7 to 11 cycles was run. TCRdb fed the 5' RACE reads into MiXCR, producing one record per CDR3 protein. The sample carries roughly 500,000 distinct CDR3 sequences, 25% to 30% recorded once. The sample was blood. The source is a woman in her sixties or seventies in good health.

The chain links TRBV4-2 to TRBJ2-3; TRBD2 aligns across 15 bases. CDR3 length equals 17 residues. V lost 1 base to trimming and J lost 10 bases; unmatched junction nucleotides: 9. The germline gives CDR1 LGHNA, CDR2 YNFKEQ. The CDR3 sequence: CASSQVLRTSGGGAQYF. DNA of the CDR3: TGTGCCAGCAGCCAAGTCCTACGGACTAGCGGGGGGGGTGCGCAGTATTTT.

The J gene is TRBJ2-3, the V gene TRBV7-2; 13 nucleotides align to TRBD2. Germline CDR1 is SGHTA and CDR2 is FQGNSA. The CDR3 loop spans 16 amino acids. The V segment lost 6 bases and the J segment 4 bases; nucleotides outside the gene matches: 7. The CDR3 reads CASRTGTSGVSDTQYF. CDR3 nucleotides: TGTGCCAGCAGAACTGGGACTAGCGGGGTTTCAGATACGCAGTATTTT.

The genes are TRBV12-5 and TRBJ1-1, with D uncertain. CDR3 length: 16 residues. Trimming left V 0 bases short and J 2 bases short, with 13 bases between. Germline CDR1 reads LGHNT; CDR2 reads FRNRAP. Here the CDR3 reads CASGLVPPGSNTEAFF. In nucleotides, the CDR3 is TGTGCTAGTGGTTTGGTACCACCGGGCTCTAACACTGAAGCTTTCTTT.

This clonotype was recorded a few times. The chain has TRBV6-1 and TRBJ2-5; D assignment may be TRBD1 or TRBD2 (6 bases each). With the DNA end fitting TRBJ2-1 better, the J assignment may be wrong. The CDR3 runs to 15 residues. The germline V gene encodes CDR1 MNHNS and CDR2 SASEGT. As DNA, the CDR3 is TGTGCCAGCAGGCCCGGGGGCTCGGGGGTGAATGAGCAGTTCTTC. Translating gives CASRPGGSGVNEQFF.

The gene calls are TRBV20-1 and TRBJ1-4, with 9 bases identical to TRBD1. The CDR3 is made up of 13 amino acids. Germline V gene sequence: CDR1 DFQATT, CDR2 SNEGSKA (reference sequence). J gave up 8 bases and V 6 bases, and 7 bases lay outside the gene matches. The CDR3 bases are TGCAGTGCCACCCGGGACAGGGACGAAAAACTGTTTTTT. This encodes CSATRDRDEKLFF.

This chain connects TRBV12-3 or TRBV12-4 to TRBJ1-1; D is possibly TRBD1 (5 bases). Trimming removed 0 bases from V and 0 bases from J, with 20 bases in between. CDR3 length equals 19 residues. CDR3 in amino acids: CASSLARSGLGFMNTEAFF. CDR3 nucleotides: TGTGCCAGCAGTTTAGCCCGATCGGGACTGGGGTTCATGAACACTGAAGCTTTCTTT.

This clonotype has just a few counts. J is TRBJ2-5 and V is TRBV20-1, with 7 bases aligning to TRBD1. The ends lost 6 bases at V and 6 bases at J; junction bases unmatched: 13. CDR3 length: 14 residues. Per the germline V gene, CDR1 is DFQATT and CDR2 is SNEGSKA (reference sequence). CDR3 region: CSARGSSTKKTQYF. The CDR3 region has the DNA TGCAGTGCCAGGGGGAGTAGTACCAAAAAGACCCAGTACTTC.

This clonotype was counted a few times. The chain employs TRBV5-1 and TRBJ1-2, with 7 bases aligning to TRBD1. The CDR3 spans 13 residues. The J segment lost 8 bases and the V segment lost 5 bases, leaving 9 bases of the junction unmatched. Germline V CDR1 and CDR2: SGHRS, YFSETQ. CDR3 in amino acids: CASSTDRTQGYTF. DNA of the CDR3: TGCGCCAGCAGTACGGACAGGACCCAAGGCTACACCTTC. The whole variable domain, remainder taken from reference TRBV5-1 and TRBJ1-2, is KAGVTQTPRYLIKTRGQQVTLSCSPISGHRSVSWYQQTPGQGLQFLFEYFSETQRNKGNFPGRFSGRQFSNSRSEMNVSTLELGDSALYLCASSTDRTQGYTFGSGTRLTVV.

The sample holds a few counts of this clonotype. The chain uses TRBV19 and TRBJ1-5; D gene ambiguous. The CDR3 contains 13 residues. Germline values: CDR1 LNHDA, CDR2 SQIVND (reference sequence). V was cut by 1 base and J by 6 bases, with 7 bases left in between. The CDR3 protein is CASSIGDFQPQHF. CDR3 nucleotides: TGTGCCAGTAGTATAGGGGATTTTCAGCCCCAGCATTTT.

This clonotype has only a few counts. The CDR3 spells CATSVDEQYF. CDR3 nucleotides: TGTGCCACCAGTGTCGACGAGCAGTACTTC. The genes are TRBV24-1 and TRBJ2-5, with D unresolved. The last part of the DNA fits TRBJ2-7 better; the J call may be wrong. The CDR3 is 10 amino acids. The germline gives CDR1 KGHDR, CDR2 SFDVKD.

This chain links TRBV29-1 with TRBJ1-2, with D possibly TRBD1 on 6 matching bases. The germline CDR1 and CDR2 sequences are SQVTM and ANQGSEA. The CDR3 extends over 12 amino acids. V was cut by 6 bases and J by 0 bases, with 8 bases left in between. CDR3 amino acids: CSVGDTNYGYTF. The CDR3 nucleotides are TGCAGCGTGGGGGACACTAACTATGGCTACACCTTC.